The table lists the clone carrying this TCR beta chain with a few counts. A J-beta primer mix and a sample-barcoded 5' primer were used in a second PCR of roughly 6 to 11 cycles. Each cDNA molecule was tagged by a template-switch adaptor with 12 random nucleotides. Individual samples furnished no less than 2.5 million CDR3-containing paired-end reads apiece. TCRdb re-analysed the 5' RACE reads in MiXCR, keeping a single row per CDR3 protein. Altogether 800,000 to 950,000 distinct CDR3 sequences are present, about 29% being singletons, with the ten largest covering 9.5% to 13%. This specimen belongs to a study of blood T cells in healthy people across ages. The V end was cut by 5 bases, the J end by 6 bases, with 23 bases between. Germline loops: CDR1 LGHDT, CDR2 YNNKEL (reference sequence). This CDR3 region has 16 residues. These sequences were also reported in another study, on T cells of mothers and their children. Per that study: Pairs that are related and pairs that are unrelated have TCR recombination output shaped similarly by thymic selection. Slightly, though not significantly, more overlap was seen in related than in unrelated mother-child pairs.

The TCR sequence derives from a woman in her thirties or forties in good health. The chain employs TRBV3-1 and TRBJ2-7, with a tentative D call TRBD1 (6 bases). Sequenced: blood. This CDR3 is CASSVSSSTGSGEQYF. The CDR3, as DNA: TGTGCCAGCAGCGTTTCGAGCTCGACAGGCTCGGGCGAGCAGTACTTC.